Described below is a single TCR beta chain sequence and its context. The template used for profiling TCR beta VDJ and CDR3 was genomic DNA. Each CDR3 protein is one row after TCRdb ran MiXCR on the reads. Of about 150,000 distinct CDR3 sequences in the sample, around half were seen once. Individuals selected for sequencing had exhibited CD8+CD57+ cell expansion on flow cytometry. This specimen belongs to a study of CD8+CD57+ T cells in acquired aplastic anemia. V was trimmed by 3 bases and J by 0 bases, leaving 6 bases between them. The CDR3 contains 13 residues. The germline CDR1 and CDR2 sequences are SGHTA and FQGNSA.

The rearrangement uses TRBV7-2 and TRBJ2-7; D gene ambiguous. This clonotype was obtained from a human donor with aplastic anemia. The sequencing input was sorted CD4+, CD8+, or CD8+CD57+ T cells (not recorded which) from PBMCs. In DNA, the CDR3 is TGTGCCAGCAGCTTGAAACACTCCTACGAGCAGTACTTC. It specifies CASSLKHSYEQYF. The complete variable domain, with remaining parts taken from reference TRBV7-2 and TRBJ2-7, reads GAGVSQSPSNKVTEKGKDVELRCDPISGHTALYWYRQSLGQGLEFLIYFQGNSAPDKSGLPSDRFSAERTGGSVSTLTIQRTQQEDSAVYLCASSLKHSYEQYFGPGTRLTVT.